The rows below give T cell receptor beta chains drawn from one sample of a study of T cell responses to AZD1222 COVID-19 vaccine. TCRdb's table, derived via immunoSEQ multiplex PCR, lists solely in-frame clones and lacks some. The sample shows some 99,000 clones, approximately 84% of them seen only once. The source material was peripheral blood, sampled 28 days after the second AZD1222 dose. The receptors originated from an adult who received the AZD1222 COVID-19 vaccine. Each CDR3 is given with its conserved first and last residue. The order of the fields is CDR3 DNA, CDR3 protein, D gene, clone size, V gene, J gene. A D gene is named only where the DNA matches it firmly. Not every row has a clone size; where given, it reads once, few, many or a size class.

DNA: TGTGCCAGCAGTTCCCCGGGGGGGGATACGCAGTATTTT
CDR3: CASSSPGGDTQYF
D: TRBD2
size: -
V: TRBV6-5
J: TRBJ2-3

DNA: TGTGCCAGCAGGTGGTCCGGGGGCAAAAGGGGGGAGACCCAGTACTTC
CDR3: CASRWSGGKRGETQYF
D: -
size: few
V: TRBV2
J: TRBJ2-5

DNA: TGTGCCTGGAGGCACGGCATGAACACTGAAGCTTTCTTT
CDR3: CAWRHGMNTEAFF
D: -
size: few
V: TRBV30
J: TRBJ1-1

DNA: TGTGCCAGCAGGAAACTCTTTCAAGAGGACGATTTT
CDR3: CASRKLFQEDDF
D: -
size: -
V: TRBV12-3/TRBV12-4
J: TRBJ2-3

DNA: TGTGCCAGTAGTATTTCCAGGGGGCGCGACTTGGAGACCCAGTACTTC
CDR3: CASSISRGRDLETQYF
D: TRBD1
size: -
V: TRBV19
J: TRBJ2-5

DNA: TGCGCCAGCAGCCGACAGGAGGGGTCGGATGAGCAGTTCTTC
CDR3: CASSRQEGSDEQFF
D: -
size: -
V: TRBV5-1
J: TRBJ2-1

DNA: TGTGCCAGCAGCCCGAGACAGGGGCCCTACAATGAGCAGTTCTTC
CDR3: CASSPRQGPYNEQFF
D: TRBD1
size: -
V: TRBV7-3
J: TRBJ2-1

DNA: TGCGCCAGCAGTGAAGACACCTCTTCCTACACTGAAGCTTTCTTT
CDR3: CASSEDTSSYTEAFF
D: -
size: -
V: TRBV10-2
J: TRBJ1-1

DNA: TGTGCCTGGAGTGTAGTAGCGGGAGGGAGCTCCTACAATGAGCAGTTCTTC
CDR3: CAWSVVAGGSSYNEQFF
D: TRBD2
size: few
V: TRBV30
J: TRBJ2-1

DNA: TGTGCCAGCAGCCTCAGGGGGACCACAGATACGCAGTATTTT
CDR3: CASSLRGTTDTQYF
D: TRBD1
size: -
V: TRBV11-2
J: TRBJ2-3

DNA: TGTGCCAGCAGCTTAGTTTCAGGGGGAGACGAGCAGTACTTC
CDR3: CASSLVSGGDEQYF
D: TRBD1
size: -
V: TRBV7-9
J: TRBJ2-7

DNA: TGTGCCAGCAGCTTAGCTTTTGGGGCCGCCGGGGAGCTGTTTTTT
CDR3: CASSLAFGAAGELFF
D: -
size: once
V: TRBV7-2
J: TRBJ2-2

DNA: TGTGCCAGCAGCTTAGAGCAGGGTCGGGCCCGGGGTGAAAAACTGTTTTTT
CDR3: CASSLEQGRARGEKLFF
D: -
size: -
V: TRBV7-6
J: TRBJ1-4

DNA: TGTGCCAGCAGTCCAGGGAAGGGAAACTATGGCTACACCTTC
CDR3: CASSPGKGNYGYTF
D: -
size: once
V: TRBV3-1/TRBV3-2
J: TRBJ1-2

DNA: TGTGCCAGCAGCCTTATTACCCCGGGTCGGACCGGGGAGCTGTTTTTT
CDR3: CASSLITPGRTGELFF
D: -
size: -
V: TRBV5-6
J: TRBJ2-2

DNA: TGTGCCAGCAGTTACTCGGGATTCTACGAGCAGTACTTC
CDR3: CASSYSGFYEQYF
D: -
size: -
V: TRBV6-5
J: TRBJ2-7

DNA: TGTGCCAGTAGTATGGGAGGGGTCGAGCAGTACTTC
CDR3: CASSMGGVEQYF
D: TRBD2
size: -
V: TRBV19
J: TRBJ2-7

DNA: TGCGCCAGCAGTCGGACAGAAAACCAAGAGACCCAGTACTTC
CDR3: CASSRTENQETQYF
D: -
size: -
V: TRBV5-1
J: TRBJ2-5

DNA: TGTGCCAGCAGCTTCAGGACCCTGGGAGGTGGGGCCAACGTCCTGACTTTC
CDR3: CASSFRTLGGGANVLTF
D: -
size: -
V: TRBV7-2
J: TRBJ2-6

DNA: TGCGCCAGTCGAGGGTACAACTATGGCTACACCTTC
CDR3: CASRGYNYGYTF
D: -
size: -
V: TRBV4-3
J: TRBJ1-2

DNA: TGTGCCAGCAGCTTAGGTACCAGGGACGAGCAGTACTTC
CDR3: CASSLGTRDEQYF
D: -
size: -
V: TRBV7-9
J: TRBJ2-7

DNA: TGTGCCAGCAGCGTAGTCGCGAAAGGGACTGAAGCTTTCTTT
CDR3: CASSVVAKGTEAFF
D: -
size: -
V: TRBV9
J: TRBJ1-1

DNA: TGTGCTAGTGGCTCCACTCTAGCGGGGCGCCATTTT
CDR3: CASGSTLAGRHF
D: TRBD2
size: -
V: TRBV12-5
J: TRBJ2-3

DNA: TGTGCCAGCAGCTTGGGACAGCAGAGAACTTACGAGCAGTACTTC
CDR3: CASSLGQQRTYEQYF
D: -
size: -
V: TRBV5-4
J: TRBJ2-7

DNA: TGTGCCAGCAGTATCTGGGGCACTGAAGCTTTCTTT
CDR3: CASSIWGTEAFF
D: -
size: -
V: TRBV12-3/TRBV12-4
J: TRBJ1-1

DNA: TGCAGCGCTGACAGGGGGGCTCTGAACACTGAAGCTTTCTTT
CDR3: CSADRGALNTEAFF
D: TRBD1
size: -
V: TRBV29-1
J: TRBJ1-1

DNA: TGTGCCAGTAGTTTCGTCGGTGAAAAACTGTTTTTT
CDR3: CASSFVGEKLFF
D: -
size: -
V: TRBV19
J: TRBJ1-4

DNA: TGTGCCAGCAGCTTAGGCTCTGGAAACACTGAAGCTTTCTTT
CDR3: CASSLGSGNTEAFF
D: -
size: -
V: TRBV7-9
J: TRBJ1-1

DNA: TGTGCCAGCAGCCTAGGTTTAGCGTACACTGAAGCTTTCTTT
CDR3: CASSLGLAYTEAFF
D: -
size: once
V: TRBV14
J: TRBJ1-1

DNA: TGTGCCTGGAGGTGGACAGGGGTTGGAAACACCATATATTTT
CDR3: CAWRWTGVGNTIYF
D: TRBD1
size: few
V: TRBV30
J: TRBJ1-3

DNA: TGCGCCAGCAGCTTGGGGGGGCCTACCGAGCAGTACTTC
CDR3: CASSLGGPTEQYF
D: -
size: -
V: TRBV5-1
J: TRBJ2-7

DNA: TGTGCCAGCAGGAGAGGAGGGAACACTGAAGCTTTCTTT
CDR3: CASRRGGNTEAFF
D: -
size: -
V: TRBV27
J: TRBJ1-1

DNA: TGTGCCAGCAGCTTACAGGGGAGGACTGAAGCTTTCTTT
CDR3: CASSLQGRTEAFF
D: TRBD1
size: once
V: TRBV5-6
J: TRBJ1-1

DNA: TGTGCCAGTAGTCGTACAGGAAACTTCTACAATGAGCAGTTCTTC
CDR3: CASSRTGNFYNEQFF
D: -
size: -
V: TRBV19
J: TRBJ2-1

DNA: TGTGCCAGCAGTCGGACCGTCCGAGGGGAGCAGTACTTC
CDR3: CASSRTVRGEQYF
D: -
size: -
V: TRBV28
J: TRBJ2-7

DNA: TGTGCCAGCAGTTTCTCCGGGAATAATTCACCCCTCCACTTT
CDR3: CASSFSGNNSPLHF
D: -
size: -
V: TRBV27
J: TRBJ1-6

DNA: TGTGCCAGCAGCTTGCGTCGGGACACTGAAGCTTTCTTT
CDR3: CASSLRRDTEAFF
D: -
size: -
V: TRBV5-6
J: TRBJ1-1

DNA: TGTGCCAGCTCACCAGGAATCGCAGAGACCCAGTACTTC
CDR3: CASSPGIAETQYF
D: -
size: -
V: TRBV18
J: TRBJ2-5

DNA: TGTGCCAGCAGCCCGGGAGGGGGTTTAGGAGGCTACACCTTC
CDR3: CASSPGGGLGGYTF
D: -
size: -
V: TRBV13
J: TRBJ1-2

DNA: TGTGCCAGCAGTTACTCGGCAGCTAGCAATCAGCCCCAGCATTTT
CDR3: CASSYSAASNQPQHF
D: -
size: -
V: TRBV6-5
J: TRBJ1-5

DNA: TGCAGCGTTGCGGCGACGACAGCAGAAAATCAGCCCCAGCATTTT
CDR3: CSVAATTAENQPQHF
D: -
size: -
V: TRBV29-1
J: TRBJ1-5

DNA: TGTGCCAGCGCGTGGTCGTCGAATACCTATGGCTACACCTTC
CDR3: CASAWSSNTYGYTF
D: -
size: -
V: TRBV27
J: TRBJ1-2

DNA: TGTGCCAGCAGCTTGCAAGGGGTTGAGTCTGGCTACACCTTC
CDR3: CASSLQGVESGYTF
D: -
size: -
V: TRBV5-4
J: TRBJ1-2

DNA: TGCGCCAGCAGCACTAGCGGGAGGAACAATGAGCAGTTCTTC
CDR3: CASSTSGRNNEQFF
D: TRBD2
size: -
V: TRBV4-3
J: TRBJ2-1

DNA: TGCGCCAGCAGCCCGACAGCTAGCAATCAGCCCCAGCATTTT
CDR3: CASSPTASNQPQHF
D: -
size: -
V: TRBV4-1
J: TRBJ1-5

DNA: TGTGCCACCAGTGATTTCCAGCGGGGGAACACCGGGGAGCTGTTTTTT
CDR3: CATSDFQRGNTGELFF
D: TRBD2
size: -
V: TRBV24-1
J: TRBJ2-2

DNA: TGTGCCAGCAGCCAAGGGCAGGGAAGGGGCTACACCTTC
CDR3: CASSQGQGRGYTF
D: -
size: -
V: TRBV3-1/TRBV3-2
J: TRBJ1-2

DNA: TGTGCCAGTAGAAACAGGGCGGCTGAGCAGTTCTTC
CDR3: CASRNRAAEQFF
D: -
size: -
V: TRBV19
J: TRBJ2-1

DNA: TGTGCCGACGCCGAGGGTGCAGCCGGGGAGCTGTTTTTT
CDR3: CADAEGAAGELFF
D: -
size: -
V: TRBV12-3/TRBV12-4
J: TRBJ2-2

DNA: TGTGCCAGCACACTCGGGACAGTTGGTTCACCCCTCCACTTT
CDR3: CASTLGTVGSPLHF
D: TRBD1
size: -
V: TRBV6-5
J: TRBJ1-6

DNA: TGTGCCAGCAGCTTTCGCTCCAGCACAGATACGCAGTATTTT
CDR3: CASSFRSSTDTQYF
D: -
size: once
V: TRBV7-8
J: TRBJ2-3

DNA: TGTGCCAGCAGCTTGTGGAATGAGCAGTTCTTC
CDR3: CASSLWNEQFF
D: -
size: -
V: TRBV5-6
J: TRBJ2-1